This T cell receptor beta chain was sequenced in a study of T cells of healthy individuals. The length of the CDR3 is 14 residues. Germline values: CDR1 SQVTM, CDR2 ANQGSEA. V was trimmed by 5 bases and J by 3 bases, leaving 11 bases between them. MiXCR, run by TCRdb on the 5' RACE reads, gives a single entry per CDR3 protein. The sample lists more than 85,000 distinct CDR3 sequences; around 17% were seen once. In its sample, this clonotype is medium-sized. The chain has TRBV29-1 and TRBJ2-6, with a weak D call TRBD1 (6 bases). This sequence was found in a human donor in good health. The CDR3 bases are TGCAGCGTTAACTCAGGGGTTGGGGCCAACGTCCTGACTTTC. Encoded protein: CSVNSGVGANVLTF.